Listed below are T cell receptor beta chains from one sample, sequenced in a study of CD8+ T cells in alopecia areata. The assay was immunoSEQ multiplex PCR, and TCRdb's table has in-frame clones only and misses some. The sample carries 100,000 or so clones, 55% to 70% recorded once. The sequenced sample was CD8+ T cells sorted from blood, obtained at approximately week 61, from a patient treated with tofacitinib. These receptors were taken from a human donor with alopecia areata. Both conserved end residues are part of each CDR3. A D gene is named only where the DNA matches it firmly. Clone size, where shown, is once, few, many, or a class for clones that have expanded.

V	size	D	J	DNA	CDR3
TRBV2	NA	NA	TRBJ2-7	TGTGCCAGCAGTGACCCCTTAGGCGATCGCCCAGGGTACGAGCAGTACTTC	CASSDPLGDRPGYEQYF
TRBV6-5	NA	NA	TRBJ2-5	TGTGCCAGCAGTTACAACCAAGAGACCCAGTACTTC	CASSYNQETQYF
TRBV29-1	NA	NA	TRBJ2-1	TGCAGCGCCGCGGGGGCCCCCCCCTACAATGAGCAGTTCTTC	CSAAGAPPYNEQFF
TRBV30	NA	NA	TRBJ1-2	TGTGCCTGGAGTGGAGGGAGTGAGGGCTACACCTTC	CAWSGGSEGYTF
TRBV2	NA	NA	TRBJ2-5	TGTGCCAGTACCAGCGTCCGGGGACGGGGGGAGACCCAGTACTTC	CASTSVRGRGETQYF
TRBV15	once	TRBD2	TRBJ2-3	TGTGCCACCAGCGGAGACGGGGGGACGCAGTATTTT	CATSGDGGTQYF
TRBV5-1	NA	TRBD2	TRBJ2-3	TGCGCCAGCAGACTAGCGGGGAACACAGATACGCAGTATTTT	CASRLAGNTDTQYF
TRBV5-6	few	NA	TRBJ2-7	TGTGCCAGCAGCTTGAACGCGGGGTCCTACGAGCAGTACTTC	CASSLNAGSYEQYF
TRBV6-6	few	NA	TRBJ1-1	TGTGCCAGCAGCCTGGCAGGGCACACTGAAGCTTTCTTT	CASSLAGHTEAFF
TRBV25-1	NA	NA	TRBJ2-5	TGTGCCAGCGAGGCAGAGACCCAGTACTTC	CASEAETQYF
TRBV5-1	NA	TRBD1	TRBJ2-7	TGCGCCAGCAGCCAAGACCCGGGACAGGGGCTCTACGAGCAGTACTTC	CASSQDPGQGLYEQYF
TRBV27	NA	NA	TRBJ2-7	TGTGCCAGCAGTACACACCCCCTGGTCAGGGGCCTCTACGAGCAGTACTTC	CASSTHPLVRGLYEQYF
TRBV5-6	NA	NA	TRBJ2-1	TGTGCCAGCAGCTTTGGGAGCTCCTACAATGAGCAGTTCTTC	CASSFGSSYNEQFF
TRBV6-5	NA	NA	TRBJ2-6	TGTGCCAGCAGCAAGGGCTCTGGGGCCAACGTCCTGACTTTC	CASSKGSGANVLTF
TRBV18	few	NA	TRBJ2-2	TGTGCCAGCTCACCAAGATCGACAGGCGGTGGAACCGGGGAGCTGTTTTTT	CASSPRSTGGGTGELFF
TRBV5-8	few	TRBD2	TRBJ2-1	TGTGCCAGCAGCTTATCCGGGGGGGGCCGCCGGTATGAGCAGTTCTTC	CASSLSGGGRRYEQFF
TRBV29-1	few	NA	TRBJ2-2	TGCAGCGTTGACGCGGGGTGGGCGAACACCGGGGAGCTGTTTTTT	CSVDAGWANTGELFF
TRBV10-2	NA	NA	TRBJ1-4	TGCGCCAGCAGTGAGTCCGGAGCAACTAATGAAAAACTGTTTTTT	CASSESGATNEKLFF
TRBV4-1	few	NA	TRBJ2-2	TGCGCCAGCAGCCAAGGGGCAGGGGCTGGGGAGCTGTTTTTT	CASSQGAGAGELFF
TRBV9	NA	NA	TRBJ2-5	TGTGCCAGCAGCGTAGCTGGAGAGACCCAGTACTTC	CASSVAGETQYF
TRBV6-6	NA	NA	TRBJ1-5	TGTGCCAGCAGTTATGGGCTCAATCAGCCCCAGCATTTT	CASSYGLNQPQHF
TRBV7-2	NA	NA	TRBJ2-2	TGTGCCAGGGGATTGTCCGGGGAGCTGTTTTTT	CARGLSGELFF
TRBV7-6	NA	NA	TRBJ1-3	TGTGCCAGCAGCTTCGGAAACACCATATATTTT	CASSFGNTIYF